These 17 T cell receptor beta chains were sequenced from one sample in a study of post-analysis software for immune sequencing data. cDNA libraries of TCR beta carried unique molecular identifiers. TCRdb re-called the PCR reads through MiXCR, storing one row per CDR3 protein. The table shows approximately 160,000 distinct CDR3 sequences, with roughly 30% occurring only once. The antigens of these receptors remain unknown. General study results and limits: Controls showed lower frequencies than patients for roughly five TRBV segments, and TRBV5-6, TRBV5-1 and TRBV20-1 were among these.

The sequencing input was blood. These receptors were taken from a girl between 10 and 17 years old with multiple sclerosis.

This clonotype has only a few counts. The gene calls are TRBV9 and TRBJ1-4, with TRBD1 matching over 8 bases. V shed 1 base, J shed 3 bases, and the junction held 5 bases outside the gene matches. The CDR3 has 16 residues. Germline assignment: CDR1 SGDLS and CDR2 YYNGEE. CDR3 residues: CASSVSGQGANEKLFF. In nucleotides, the CDR3 is TGTGCCAGCAGCGTAAGCGGACAGGGAGCTAATGAAAAACTGTTTTTT.

A note on this clonotype: This sequence may be a read error, since a much larger clone differs from it by one base. The chain employs TRBV18 and TRBJ2-7; D might be TRBD1 (7 bases). The CDR3 length is 14 residues. V gave up 3 bases and J gave up 3 bases, with 12 bases separating them. Looked up from germline, CDR1 is KGHSH and CDR2 is LQKENI. The CDR3: CASSPEGASYEQYV. CDR3 nucleotide sequence: TGTGCCAGCTCACCGGAGGGGGCGAGCTACGAGCAGTACGTC.

A few counts support this clonotype. V gene TRBV27 combines with J gene TRBJ1-1; 8 nucleotides align to TRBD1. J gave up 11 bases and V 3 bases, and 8 bases lay outside the gene matches. The CDR3 is 13 amino acids. Germline CDR1 and CDR2: MNHEY and SMNVEV (reference sequence). The CDR3 DNA reads as TGTGCCAGCAGTTTGTACAGGGGGGATTCGGCTTTCTTT. Amino acid sequence: CASSLYRGDSAFF.

The V gene is TRBV7-9, the J gene TRBJ2-1, with TRBD2 as a possible D gene (5 bases). The germline V and J ends were trimmed by 4 bases and 4 bases, with 17 bases remaining between them. The germline CDR1 and CDR2 sequences are SEHNR and FQNEAQ (reference sequence). There are 16 residues in the CDR3. CDR3 DNA sequence: TGTGCCAGCAGCTCCCCCCTAGCTCTCTCGTACAATGAGCAGTTCTTC. It codes for CASSSPLALSYNEQFF.

This clonotype has a count of ten or more. The gene calls are TRBV20-1 and TRBJ2-1, with D possibly matching TRBD1 (5 bases). V was shortened by 3 bases and J by 11 bases, with 17 bases between the two germline ends. CDR1 and CDR2 (germline): DFQATT, SNEGSKA (reference sequence). This CDR3 has 13 amino acids. CDR3 in amino acids: CSARVLGAVQQFF. In DNA form, the CDR3 reads TGCAGTGCTAGGGTCCTTGGGGCAGTTCAGCAGTTCTTC.

This clonotype has just a few counts. The chain couples TRBV12-3 or TRBV12-4 to TRBJ1-1, with D uncertain. Trimming stripped 3 bases from V and 7 bases from J, with 6 bases between. The CDR3 runs 11 residues. CDR3 residues: CASSFTFEAFF. The CDR3 DNA reads as TGTGCCAGCAGTTTTACGTTTGAAGCTTTCTTT.

This clonotype was seen more than once but under ten times. The chain employs TRBV13 and TRBJ2-4; TRBD2 agrees at 7 bases. The DNA matches TRBJ2-7 better at its end, which makes the J call doubtful. The length of the CDR3 is 16 residues. CDR1 PRHDT and CDR2 FYEKMQ come from the germline V gene (reference sequence). CDR3 bases: TGTGCCAGCAGCCGCGGGTGGAGGGAACGGGGGGACGAGCAGTACTTC. The encoded protein is CASSRGWRERGDEQYF.

The V gene is TRBV29-1, the J gene TRBJ2-1; D gene uncertain. Germline values: CDR1 SQVTM, CDR2 ANQGSEA. The CDR3 runs to 12 residues. The germline V and J ends were trimmed by 8 bases and 5 bases, with 13 bases remaining between them. DNA for the CDR3: TGCAGCTCCCGACGCCAGGACAATGAGCAGTTCTTC. It translates to CSSRRQDNEQFF.

This clonotype was detected a few times. This chain links TRBV28 with TRBJ2-7; TRBD2 aligns across 14 bases. The CDR3 length is 15 residues. In germline, CDR1 is MDHEN, CDR2 SYDVKM. The V gene end was trimmed by 10 bases and the J gene end by 4 bases; junction bases not matched to a gene: 9. CDR3 sequence reads: CAIRTSGRHSYEQYF. As DNA, the CDR3 is TGTGCCATAAGGACTAGCGGGAGGCATTCTTACGAGCAGTACTTC.

This clonotype was seen a few times. The rearrangement joins TRBV20-1 to TRBJ2-1, with TRBD2 matching 8 bases. Germline assignment: CDR1 DFQATT and CDR2 SNEGSKA (reference sequence). J gave up 7 bases and V 0 bases, and 11 bases lay outside the gene matches. The CDR3 consists of 16 residues. The CDR3, as DNA: TGCAGTGCTAGAGATCTTTTAATAGCGGGAAGGAATGAGCAGTTCTTC. Protein sequence: CSARDLLIAGRNEQFF.

About this clonotype: This may be a read error, as it is one base from a much larger clone. This rearrangement joins TRBV10-3 to TRBJ2-5, with TRBD1 as a possible D gene (5 bases). The length of the CDR3 is 12 residues. The V end lost 10 bases, the J end lost 2 bases, and 11 bases lay between the germline ends. CDR1 is ENHRY and CDR2 is SYGVKD in the germline V gene. CDR3 in DNA: TGTGCCAGCATGACAGAGCAAGAGACCCAGTACTTC. This translates into CASMTEQETQYF.

About this clonotype itself: This sequence may be a read error, since a much larger clone differs from it by one base. The gene calls are TRBV2 and TRBJ2-5; D not resolved. V lost 2 bases and J 3 bases, leaving 7 bases between the germline ends. Germline assignment: CDR1 SNHLY and CDR2 FYNNEI. The CDR3 consists of 13 residues. Written as DNA, the CDR3 is TGTGCCAGCAGTGAATCGAACGAAGAGACCCAGTACTTC. Its translation: CASSESNEETQYF.

This clonotype was counted a few times. The V gene is TRBV20-1, the J gene TRBJ2-3; 8 bases align to TRBD1. Germline V gene lookup returns CDR1 DFQATT and CDR2 SNEGSKA (reference sequence). The CDR3 spans 14 residues. V was clipped by 3 bases and J by 9 bases; unmatched bases: 11. The CDR3 sequence is CSASDGQGQDTQYF. CDR3 coding DNA: TGCAGTGCTAGTGACGGACAGGGACAGGACACGCAGTATTTT.

Remarks on this clonotype: Germline is not matched at one junction end, which may reflect a read error. This chain links TRBV5-1 with TRBJ1-2, with D possibly matching TRBD1 (5 bases). The CDR3 is 15 amino acids. Germline CDR1 SGHRS, CDR2 YFSETQ. The CDR3 spells CASSPGLTANYGCTF. The CDR3 DNA sequence: TGCGCCAGCAGCCCAGGGCTCACCGCTAACTATGGCTGCACCTTC. The full variable domain, its missing parts supplied by reference TRBV5-1 and TRBJ1-2, is KAGVTQTPRYLIKTRGQQVTLSCSPISGHRSVSWYQQTPGQGLQFLFEYFSETQRNKGNFPGRFSGRQFSNSRSEMNVSTLELGDSALYLCASSPGLTANYGCTFGSGTRLTVV.

In the case of this clonotype: One base away lies a much larger clone, so this may be a sequencing read error. The genes are TRBV20-1 and TRBJ2-6, with D perhaps matching TRBD1 (5 bases). Germline CDR1 DFQATT, CDR2 SNEGSKA (reference sequence). The CDR3 spans 14 residues. For the CDR3, the DNA is TGCAGTGCTAGAGAACAGACTGGGGCCAACGTCCGGACTTTC. Residues: CSAREQTGANVRTF.

Concerning this clonotype: Being one base from a much bigger clone, this may be a read error. The chain employs TRBV12-3 or TRBV12-4 and TRBJ1-6; D is perhaps TRBD1 (6 bases). The CDR3 totals 14 residues. Between the trimmed V and J ends, which lost 4 bases and 7 bases, there was a span of 11 bases. The CDR3 region is CASSCGGKNSPLHF. CDR3 DNA sequence: TGTGCCAGCAGTTGTGGGGGCAAGAATTCACCCCTCCACTTT.

About this clonotype itself: A clone one base away is much larger, so this may be a read error. The chain uses TRBV12-3 or TRBV12-4 and TRBJ1-2; TRBD1 is a possible D gene (6 bases). The V gene lost 1 base and the J gene lost 4 bases, with 13 bases spanning the gap. The CDR3 sequence is 15 residues long. The CDR3 reads CASSLVIGQSYGYTF. CDR3 DNA: TGTGCCAGCAGTTTAGTAATAGGACAGAGCTATGGCTACACCTTC.